The present TCR beta chain was sequenced within a study of radiation and T cells in renal cell carcinoma. The overall study: Nephrectomy followed 15 Gy stereotactic body radiation by 4 weeks. Study results and limitations: Top tumor clonotypes rose in blood 2 weeks post-radiation, then contracted.

The germline V gene has CDR1 SGHRS and CDR2 YFSETQ. Trimming removed 0 bases at V and 8 bases at J, with 11 bases between. The CDR3 loop spans 14 amino acids. Only in-frame clones appear in the TCRdb table, and some are missing; sequencing was by immunoSEQ multiplex PCR. The data show about 130,000 clones, with around 90% seen just once and approximately 6% held by the top ten. Time point defined: blood 2 weeks post-SBRT. The treatment: 15 Gy SBRT to primary tumor, nephrectomy 4 weeks later. The patient's renal cell carcinoma had clear cell pathology. On this clone: Antigen unknown.

This TCR was sampled from a woman between 65 and 79 years old with renal cell carcinoma. The specimen was blood, collected from a patient whose treatment included radiotherapy and nephrectomy. The V gene is TRBV5-1, the J gene TRBJ2-2; D is undetermined. The CDR3 DNA reads TGCGCCAGCAGCTTGGAAATCACTACGGGGGAGCTGTTTTTT. Encoded protein: CASSLEITTGELFF. The variable domain in full, with the rest retrieved from reference TRBV5-1 and TRBJ2-2, is KAGVTQTPRYLIKTRGQQVTLSCSPISGHRSVSWYQQTPGQGLQFLFEYFSETQRNKGNFPGRFSGRQFSNSRSEMNVSTLELGDSALYLCASSLEITTGELFFGEGSRLTVL.